The sequence of this T cell receptor (beta chain) was determined in a study of vaccination and CD4 T cells after COVID-19. Study information: Convalescents were six males and four females, two of them Hispanic. Vaccination of participants consisted of two doses of either BNT162b2 or mRNA-1273 vaccine.

CDR1 is GTSNPN, CDR2 SVGIG, per germline (reference sequence). Trimming removed 0 bases at V and 4 bases at J, with 10 bases between. The CDR3 is 14 residues long. As concerns this clonotype: The antigen remains unidentified.

A single record per CDR3 protein comes from TCRdb applying MiXCR to the PCR reads. The sample has about 20,000 distinct CDR3 sequences, roughly 64% seen once. Study outcomes and limitations: SARS-CoV-2-reactive clonotypes showed a nonsignificant median rise from roughly 21 to 40. Convalescent patients had a median approximately 86% of post-vaccine SARS-CoV-2-reactive clones that were detected only after vaccination, not before it.

The receptor was derived from a human donor who had recovered from COVID-19. The sequencing here drew on CD4+ T cells from blood, taken before SARS-CoV-2 vaccination. The chain has TRBV30 and TRBJ1-5, with D maybe TRBD1 (6 bases). This CDR3 reads CAWSVKGGNQPQHF. In nucleotides, the CDR3 is TGTGCCTGGAGTGTTAAGGGGGGGAATCAGCCCCAGCATTTT.